Included here is one T cell receptor (beta chain) sequence, with context. This clonotype was recorded a few times. The specificity of this receptor is unknown. The input lacks base qualities; no much larger clone sits a single base away. To prepare the library, 5' RACE was applied. Sequencing was carried out with an Illumina HiSeq 2000. Template switching introduced a universal primer binding site; the final cDNA contained a unique molecular identifier, enabling accurate counting of TCR cDNA molecules. First-strand cDNA for TCR alpha and beta chains was synthesized from specific primers in the conserved constant-segment region. To control for contamination, each cDNA library was double barcoded with a SMART-Mk sample barcode plus Illumina barcodes. Two successive PCR steps introduced TruSeq adapter sequences along with Illumina sample barcodes. TCR alpha and beta cDNA libraries were sequenced on the Illumina HiSeq platform with custom primers. The paper's processing steps were these. Raw reads were processed with MiGEC to extract unique molecular identifiers, and MiXCR was used to determine CDR3 positions. For each individual, recombination models were inferred using an EM algorithm with the repgenHMM and IGoR tools. Shared clonotypes were analyzed with the tcR package in R, and sharing was normalized by the product of cloneset sizes. To study raw recombination without the effects of thymic and clonal selection, out-of-frame nonproductive sequences were analyzed. The raw public reads went through TCRdb reprocessing: fastp at Q25, MiXCR clone calling, in-frame beta chains kept. CDR3 protein sequences are deduplicated, and each keeps its most common genes and DNA. The V and J calls follow TCRdb's processing rather than the paper's. Across this sample there are roughly 720,000 distinct CDR3 sequences, with roughly 18% seen only once. Around 13% of the sample comes from the top ten.

These data are taken from a study of identical twins (dated by TCRdb to the mid-2010s). Context from the whole study: The study deep-sequenced TCR alpha and beta repertoires from monozygotic twins, unrelated adults of various ages and cord blood to test whether fetal clonotypes persist. To rule out contamination, replicate twin experiments were performed at different times with different library preparation protocols. The paper's findings and limits, for the study overall: Zero-insertion analyses could be partly confounded by invariant T cells such as MAIT and iNKT, though diverse VJ usage argued against such confounding for most clonotypes. Because the same donors could not be followed over many years, the conclusions depended on cross-sectional statistical analysis. A weaker excess of twin sharing was found in beta out-of-frame sequences because the signal-to-noise ratio was lowered by fewer shared sequences. Fewer insertions were carried by abundant cord blood beta clonotypes; a weaker similar trend was observed in young adult naive repertoires, while no such trend was observed in memory repertoires. Compared with coincidental sharing between unrelated individuals, out-of-frame TCR alpha sequences shared between twins had an excess of sequences with low generation probability. Out-of-frame TCR alpha sharing in monozygotic twins was systematically underestimated by recombination models, whereas sharing between unrelated individuals was in agreement with the recombination models.

All donors were healthy Caucasians. The twin cohort comprised three pairs of female monozygotic twins, all aged about 18 to 29 years. Peripheral blood mononuclear cells were used as the source from which RNA for TCR libraries was isolated. Taken from cysteine to phenylalanine, the CDR3 has 12 residues. The retained sequence is limited to the CDR3, 36 bases, with the frame set at the first base. V is shortened by 2 bases, J by 4 bases, and the region joining them spans 9 bases. From a lookup of the germline V gene (reference sequence), CDR1 and CDR2 are DFQATT and SNEGSKA. The same sample was also used in a study of T cells expressing NK-cell markers. The second study reports: TCR beta-chain repertoires were profiled in sorted CD3+CD56+NKG2C+, CD3+CD56+NKG2C- and CD3+CD56-NKG2C+ T-cell subsets from fewer than 10 donors. Among the eight sequenced donors, only one was HCMV-seronegative, while the other seven were HCMV-seropositive. To restrict sorting to alphabetaTCR-expressing T cells, an anti-gammadeltaTCR antibody was added in several experiments. In over 5 donors, the dominant CD3+CD56+NKG2C+ clonotypes were among the top 10 CD8+ clonotypes and accounted for about 1.0-7.0% of CD8+ T cells. Those dominant clonotypes were again the most abundant among CD3+CD56-NKG2C+ cells in a handful of donors, at roughly 25-65%. Whether the expanded NKG2C-expressing T cell clones were specific for HCMV antigens was left unclear. The study sequenced eight donors, all healthy volunteers chosen at random: three men and five women. HCMV-specific IgG was detected in serum with a commercial ELISA kit to determine HCMV serostatus. For 5 or 6 donors, unsorted PBMC were also used to sequence bulk peripheral blood T-cell repertoires. MIGEC was used to demultiplex reads and group the reads by UMI, and MiTCR was used to assemble and quantify clonotypes. Only TCR cDNA sequences supported by at least two reads were kept to exclude erroneous sequences. The tcR package was used for downstream repertoire analysis, and clonotypes were matched across fractions by CDR3 nucleotide sequence plus V segment. VDJmatch was used to annotate antigen specificity against VDJdb, with one amino acid substitution in CDR3 permitted.

This chain joins TRBV20-1 to TRBJ2-7, with TRBD1 perhaps the D gene, on 5 matching bases. The material sequenced was PBMCs. This TCR came from a woman younger than 35 in good health. The CDR3 protein is CSARISGYEQYF. The nucleotide sequence is TGCAGTGCTAGAATTTCAGGGTACGAGCAGTACTTC.